This TCR beta chain was found in a study of early T cells in non-severe SARS-CoV-2 infection. CDR1 is MDHEN, CDR2 SYDVKM, per germline. This CDR3 has 13 amino acids. MiXCR was run by TCRdb on the 5' RACE reads, yielding one entry per CDR3 protein. The sample consists of 90,000 to 120,000 distinct CDR3 sequences, 8.5% to 14% of them appearing once. On this clonotype: The junction departs from germline at one end; a sequencing error may be responsible.

Sequencing was done on a sample of whole blood. This clonotype originated in an adult who was a healthcare worker with PCR-confirmed SARS-CoV-2 infection or an uninfected control (not recorded which). The chain has TRBV28 and TRBJ1-6; the match to TRBD1 covers 7 bases. CDR3 sequence (DNA): TGTGCCAGCAGTTCCTACAGGGGTTCACCCTTCCACTTT. Its protein is CASSSYRGSPFHF.